This T cell receptor beta chain was sequenced for a study of post-analysis software for immune sequencing data. Study details: Clinical courses comprised relapsing-remitting, secondary progressive and progressive-relapsing multiple sclerosis. Overall study findings and caveats: Multiple sclerosis patients showed significantly lower normalized Chao1 diversity than controls did. Controls had lower frequencies than patients of about 5 TRBV segments, which included TRBV5-6, TRBV5-1 and TRBV20-1.

In regard to this clonotype: Its matching antigen is unknown. A much larger clone lies one base from this, so it may be a read error.

Built from TCR beta cDNA, the libraries had unique molecular identifiers in them. TCRdb redid the calling of the PCR reads with MiXCR, one entry per CDR3 protein. The sample yields 180,000 or so distinct CDR3 sequences, over 25% seen once. CDR1 and CDR2 from the germline V gene are SGDLS and YYNGEE. The CDR3 is made up of 13 amino acids. The chain has TRBV9 and TRBJ2-1, with D uncertain. The sequence was collected from a girl between 2 and 17 years old with multiple sclerosis. Sequencing was carried out using blood. The CDR3: CASSVSVYNKQFF. CDR3 sequence (DNA): TGTGCCAGCAGCGTATCCGTCTACAATAAGCAGTTCTTC.